This T cell receptor (beta chain) was identified during a study of identical twins. Study-level points and caveats: Rather than following the same donors, the conclusions depended on cross-sectional statistical analysis.

At least ten counts were recorded for this clonotype. What it recognizes is unknown. All donors were healthy Caucasians. TCRdb reprocessed the 5' RACE reads via MiXCR and lists one record per CDR3 protein. This table has roughly 480,000 distinct CDR3 sequences, 20% to 25% appearing once. These data are also associated with another study on T cells expressing NK-cell markers.

Specimen: CD4+ T cells sorted from blood. The source of this sequence is a woman aged 18-29 years in good health.

The CDR3 DNA is TGCAGTGCTCCGGACAGGGGCTACGAGCAGTACTTC. Protein: CSAPDRGYEQYF. V usage is TRBV20-1 and J usage is TRBJ2-7; TRBD1 matches 9 bases. The CDR3 spans 12 residues. CDR1 and CDR2 (germline): DFQATT, SNEGSKA (reference sequence). J lost 3 bases, V lost 5 bases, and 2 bases had no gene match.